This is a list of T cell receptor beta chains from one sample in a study of cytotoxic CD8 clonotypes in ibrutinib-treated CLL. The table came from immunoSEQ multiplex PCR; TCRdb's copy has only in-frame clones and leaves some out. The data show 200,000 to 250,000 clones, 70% seen once. Source: PBMCs, taken after 24 months of ibrutinib treatment. Receptor source: a human donor with chronic lymphocytic leukemia. CDR3s include the opening cysteine and the closing phenylalanine or tryptophan. A D gene is named only where the DNA matches it firmly. A clone size is listed for some rows: how often the clone was seen (once, few, many), or a class if it is expanded.

cdr3_length: 13; v_call: TRBV27; clone_size: .; j_call: TRBJ1-1; d_call: .; cdr3_nt: TGTGCCAGCAGTTTGGAGAGGAGCACTGAAGCTTTCTTT; cdr3_aa: CASSLERSTEAFF
cdr3_length: 18; v_call: TRBV4-2; clone_size: .; j_call: TRBJ2-1; d_call: .; cdr3_nt: TGTGCCAGCAGCCAGGGGGACGGAGGGGCTAGCCCCTACAATGAGCAGTTCTTC; cdr3_aa: CASSQGDGGASPYNEQFF
cdr3_length: 13; v_call: TRBV12-5; clone_size: .; j_call: TRBJ2-7; d_call: .; cdr3_nt: TGTGCTAGGAACGGACAGCCACCCTACGAGCAGTACTTC; cdr3_aa: CARNGQPPYEQYF
cdr3_length: 13; v_call: TRBV28; clone_size: few; j_call: TRBJ1-1; d_call: .; cdr3_nt: TGTGCCAGCACGAACGGGGGTGGGCTTGAAGCTTTCTTT; cdr3_aa: CASTNGGGLEAFF
cdr3_length: 12; v_call: TRBV9; clone_size: .; j_call: TRBJ1-5; d_call: .; cdr3_nt: TGTGCCAGCAGCGTAGTCCTACAGCCCCAGCATTTT; cdr3_aa: CASSVVLQPQHF
cdr3_length: 16; v_call: TRBV15; clone_size: .; j_call: TRBJ2-1; d_call: TRBD2; cdr3_nt: TGTGCCACCAGCGGCCCTAGCGGGCGCGCCTACAATGAGCAGTTCTTC; cdr3_aa: CATSGPSGRAYNEQFF
cdr3_length: 20; v_call: TRBV19; clone_size: .; j_call: TRBJ2-1; d_call: .; cdr3_nt: TGTGCCAGTAGTATAGATGCGACAGGAAGAATCCTGGGAAAGACTAATGAGCAGTTCTTC; cdr3_aa: CASSIDATGRILGKTNEQFF
cdr3_length: 14; v_call: TRBV9; clone_size: .; j_call: TRBJ2-7; d_call: .; cdr3_nt: TGTGCCAGCAGCGTCGGGGGTAGCTCCTACGAGCAGTACTTC; cdr3_aa: CASSVGGSSYEQYF
cdr3_length: 11; v_call: TRBV6-6; clone_size: few; j_call: TRBJ1-1; d_call: .; cdr3_nt: TGTGCCAGCGCCTCTGACAGGCGAGCTTTCTTT; cdr3_aa: CASASDRRAFF
cdr3_length: 12; v_call: TRBV29-1; clone_size: .; j_call: TRBJ2-5; d_call: TRBD1; cdr3_nt: TGCAGCGTGGAACGGACAGGGGAGACCCAGTACTTC; cdr3_aa: CSVERTGETQYF
cdr3_length: 19; v_call: TRBV18; clone_size: .; j_call: TRBJ2-3; d_call: .; cdr3_nt: TGTGCCAGCTCACCTCGACGCATAATTACAGGGAGATGGACAGATACGCAGTATTTT; cdr3_aa: CASSPRRIITGRWTDTQYF
cdr3_length: 16; v_call: TRBV4-3; clone_size: once; j_call: TRBJ2-1; d_call: TRBD2; cdr3_nt: TGCGCCAGCAGCCAAGATTTCAAGCGGGAGATCTATGAGCAGTTCTTC; cdr3_aa: CASSQDFKREIYEQFF
cdr3_length: 16; v_call: TRBV6-5; clone_size: once; j_call: TRBJ2-5; d_call: TRBD1; cdr3_nt: TGTGCCAGCAGTTACCGGGACAGGGGGTTGGGAGAGACCCAGTACTTC; cdr3_aa: CASSYRDRGLGETQYF
cdr3_length: 15; v_call: TRBV10-3; clone_size: .; j_call: TRBJ2-1; d_call: TRBD2; cdr3_nt: TGTGCCATCAGTGAGTCAACTAGCGAAGGCAATGAGCAGTTCTTC; cdr3_aa: CAISESTSEGNEQFF
cdr3_length: 12; v_call: TRBV28; clone_size: few; j_call: TRBJ1-2; d_call: .; cdr3_nt: TGTGCCAGCAGCGCTGCTGACTATGGCTACACCTTC; cdr3_aa: CASSAADYGYTF
cdr3_length: 14; v_call: TRBV28; clone_size: few; j_call: TRBJ2-7; d_call: TRBD1; cdr3_nt: TGTGCCAGCAGTGGGGGACAGGTGGCCTACGAGCAGTACTTC; cdr3_aa: CASSGGQVAYEQYF
cdr3_length: 12; v_call: TRBV19; clone_size: .; j_call: TRBJ2-1; d_call: TRBD2; cdr3_nt: TGTGCCAGCCCGGGACTAGCGGGATTATGGTTCTTC; cdr3_aa: CASPGLAGLWFF
cdr3_length: 14; v_call: TRBV11-2; clone_size: few; j_call: TRBJ2-5; d_call: TRBD2; cdr3_nt: TGTGCCAGCACTCTAGCGGGCCTGGCGGAGACCCAGTACTTC; cdr3_aa: CASTLAGLAETQYF
cdr3_length: 15; v_call: TRBV2; clone_size: .; j_call: TRBJ1-1; d_call: .; cdr3_nt: TGTGCCAGCAGCGATCGCGGACGGATTTACGCTGAAGCTTTCTTT; cdr3_aa: CASSDRGRIYAEAFF
cdr3_length: 14; v_call: TRBV29-1; clone_size: .; j_call: TRBJ2-5; d_call: TRBD2; cdr3_nt: TGCAGCGTTGGGGTCAAAGGGAGGGGAGAGACCCAGTACTTC; cdr3_aa: CSVGVKGRGETQYF
cdr3_length: 14; v_call: TRBV4-3; clone_size: .; j_call: TRBJ2-5; d_call: .; cdr3_nt: TGCGCCAGCAGCCAAGAGGGTAGCAGTGAGACCCAGTACTTC; cdr3_aa: CASSQEGSSETQYF
cdr3_length: 19; v_call: TRBV5-1; clone_size: few; j_call: TRBJ2-1; d_call: .; cdr3_nt: TGCGCCAGCAGCTCATCGGGACTCGGATACCTAAGCTCCTACAATGAGCAGTTCTTC; cdr3_aa: CASSSSGLGYLSSYNEQFF
cdr3_length: 12; v_call: TRBV11-3; clone_size: .; j_call: TRBJ2-1; d_call: .; cdr3_nt: TGTGCCAGCAGCTTAGGATTCGATGAGCAGTTCTTC; cdr3_aa: CASSLGFDEQFF
cdr3_length: 14; v_call: TRBV6-5; clone_size: .; j_call: TRBJ1-5; d_call: .; cdr3_nt: TGTGCCAGCAGTTACTACGTGGGCAATCAGCCCCAGCATTTT; cdr3_aa: CASSYYVGNQPQHF
cdr3_length: 14; v_call: TRBV18; clone_size: .; j_call: TRBJ1-5; d_call: .; cdr3_nt: TGTGCCAGCTCCCGAGGCCCAGGGGATCAGCCCCAGCATTTT; cdr3_aa: CASSRGPGDQPQHF
cdr3_length: 16; v_call: TRBV5-8; clone_size: .; j_call: TRBJ1-4; d_call: .; cdr3_nt: TGTGCCAGCAGCTTGTATATGGGGGAGAAGAATGAAAAACTGTTTTTT; cdr3_aa: CASSLYMGEKNEKLFF
cdr3_length: 14; v_call: TRBV7-9; clone_size: .; j_call: TRBJ1-4; d_call: .; cdr3_nt: TGTGCCAGCAGCAGACGCGTCGACAATGAAAAACTGTTTTTT; cdr3_aa: CASSRRVDNEKLFF
cdr3_length: 13; v_call: TRBV18; clone_size: .; j_call: TRBJ2-7; d_call: .; cdr3_nt: TGTGCCAGCTCACCACCCAGCTCCTACGAGCAGTACTTC; cdr3_aa: CASSPPSSYEQYF
cdr3_length: 13; v_call: TRBV6-5; clone_size: .; j_call: TRBJ2-7; d_call: .; cdr3_nt: TGTGCCAGCAGTTACTCAGGGTCCTACGAGCAGTACTTC; cdr3_aa: CASSYSGSYEQYF
cdr3_length: 14; v_call: TRBV30; clone_size: few; j_call: TRBJ2-2; d_call: TRBD2; cdr3_nt: TGTGCCTGGAAGTGGGGAGGGCCGACCGGGGAGCTGTTTTTT; cdr3_aa: CAWKWGGPTGELFF
cdr3_length: 13; v_call: TRBV11-3; clone_size: .; j_call: TRBJ2-1; d_call: .; cdr3_nt: TGTGCCAGCAGCTTGGGATCGGTGAATGAGCAGTTCTTC; cdr3_aa: CASSLGSVNEQFF
cdr3_length: 16; v_call: TRBV4-3; clone_size: .; j_call: TRBJ1-4; d_call: TRBD1; cdr3_nt: TGCGCCAGCAGCCAAGTACAGGGGGCAACTAATGAAAAACTGTTTTTT; cdr3_aa: CASSQVQGATNEKLFF
cdr3_length: 15; v_call: TRBV5-1; clone_size: few; j_call: TRBJ2-1; d_call: TRBD1; cdr3_nt: TGCGCCAGCAGCTTGGTACCAGGGGGCTACAATGAGCAGTTCTTC; cdr3_aa: CASSLVPGGYNEQFF
cdr3_length: 12; v_call: TRBV2; clone_size: few; j_call: TRBJ1-5; d_call: .; cdr3_nt: TGTGCCAGCGACAGCCTCAATCAGCCCCAGCATTTT; cdr3_aa: CASDSLNQPQHF
cdr3_length: 15; v_call: TRBV6-5; clone_size: .; j_call: TRBJ1-5; d_call: TRBD1; cdr3_nt: TGTGCCAGCAGTTCTACAGGGGAAGGCAATCAGCCCCAGCATTTT; cdr3_aa: CASSSTGEGNQPQHF
cdr3_length: 18; v_call: TRBV13; clone_size: .; j_call: TRBJ2-2; d_call: TRBD2; cdr3_nt: TGTGCCAGCAGCCTGCAAAACAGACTAGCGAAGGTCACCGGGGAGCTGTTTTTT; cdr3_aa: CASSLQNRLAKVTGELFF
cdr3_length: 13; v_call: TRBV28; clone_size: few; j_call: TRBJ2-5; d_call: .; cdr3_nt: TGTGCCAGCGGCACGGACGGGCAAGAGACCCAGTACTTC; cdr3_aa: CASGTDGQETQYF
cdr3_length: 9; v_call: TRBV5-8; clone_size: .; j_call: TRBJ2-1; d_call: .; cdr3_nt: TGCGCCCGGGGTGGCCTGCAGTTCTTC; cdr3_aa: CARGGLQFF
cdr3_length: 15; v_call: TRBV23-1; clone_size: .; j_call: TRBJ1-5; d_call: .; cdr3_nt: TGCGCCAGCACCCCCTGTGGAGGGGCCTCGGAGCCCCAGCATTTT; cdr3_aa: CASTPCGGASEPQHF
cdr3_length: 15; v_call: TRBV27; clone_size: .; j_call: TRBJ2-1; d_call: .; cdr3_nt: TGTGCCAGCACCCCAGGGGGGGGACCCTACAATGAGCAGTTCTTC; cdr3_aa: CASTPGGGPYNEQFF
cdr3_length: 16; v_call: TRBV6-1; clone_size: .; j_call: TRBJ2-3; d_call: .; cdr3_nt: TGTGCCAGCAGTGAAGGTGTCGCCAGGGTCACAGATACGCAGTATTTT; cdr3_aa: CASSEGVARVTDTQYF
cdr3_length: 12; v_call: TRBV11-2; clone_size: .; j_call: TRBJ2-7; d_call: .; cdr3_nt: TGTGCCAGCAGCTTTTGGGGCTACGAGCAGTACTTC; cdr3_aa: CASSFWGYEQYF
cdr3_length: 13; v_call: TRBV7-3; clone_size: .; j_call: TRBJ2-7; d_call: .; cdr3_nt: TGTGCCAGCAGCCCCCAGGGTGGCTACGAGCAGTACTTC; cdr3_aa: CASSPQGGYEQYF
cdr3_length: 14; v_call: TRBV28; clone_size: .; j_call: TRBJ2-3; d_call: TRBD2; cdr3_nt: TGTGCCAGCAGTTTCGGACTAGCTGCAGATACGCAGTATTTT; cdr3_aa: CASSFGLAADTQYF
cdr3_length: 15; v_call: TRBV9; clone_size: once; j_call: TRBJ2-7; d_call: TRBD2; cdr3_nt: TGTGCCAGCAGCTTCGGGACTAGCGGCAGCTACGAGCAGTACTTC; cdr3_aa: CASSFGTSGSYEQYF
cdr3_length: 14; v_call: TRBV7-6; clone_size: .; j_call: TRBJ1-4; d_call: .; cdr3_nt: TGTGCCAGCAGCTTGCAGGCAACTAATGAAAAACTGTTTTTT; cdr3_aa: CASSLQATNEKLFF
cdr3_length: 12; v_call: TRBV29-1; clone_size: .; j_call: TRBJ1-2; d_call: .; cdr3_nt: TGCAGCGTTATGACACAGGGCTATGGCTACACCTTC; cdr3_aa: CSVMTQGYGYTF
cdr3_length: 17; v_call: TRBV9; clone_size: .; j_call: TRBJ1-3; d_call: .; cdr3_nt: TGTGCCAGCAGTCTACGGCCGGAGCCTAGCTCTGGAAACACCATATATTTT; cdr3_aa: CASSLRPEPSSGNTIYF
cdr3_length: 11; v_call: TRBV7-9; clone_size: .; j_call: TRBJ1-2; d_call: .; cdr3_nt: TGTGCCAGCAGCCGGACCCTTGGCTACACCTTC; cdr3_aa: CASSRTLGYTF